Detailed here is one T cell receptor (beta chain). Its matching antigen is unknown. V gave up 1 base and J gave up 5 bases; unmatched junction bases: 7. Germline CDR1 reads DFQATT; CDR2 reads SNEGSKA (reference sequence). CDR3 length: 16 amino acids. This entry belongs to a study of regulatory T cells in long-lasting Graves disease. General study points: Thyroid tissue was not sampled; only peripheral blood was.

Researchers made TCR beta libraries by using iRepertoire HTBI primers and running Arm-PCR on CDR3 regions. TCRdb re-called the multiplex PCR reads through MiXCR, storing one row per CDR3 protein. The table shows approximately 350,000 distinct CDR3 sequences, with 12% occurring only once. Time point meaning: newly diagnosed GD, antithyroid drugs for less than 3 months. After RNA was extracted from PBMCs, the TCR library was made from it. A peripheral blood sample, roughly 8.8 milliliters in volume, was drawn into EDTA tubes. These same records also appear under a second study, on T cells in Graves' hyperthyroidism and ophthalmopathy. That paper states: Each patient was aged 18 to 65 and had newly diagnosed hyperthyroidism of under 2 months' duration.

The TCR originated in a woman younger than 35 with Graves disease. The chain links TRBV20-1 to TRBJ2-5; 13 nucleotides line up with TRBD2. This sample comprised peripheral blood mononuclear cells (PBMCs), obtained at new diagnosis, from a patient treated with antithyroid drugs. The DNA of the CDR3 is TGCAGTGCTAGAGCCGGAACTAGCGGGAGGGACGAGACCCAGTACTTC. Residues: CSARAGTSGRDETQYF.